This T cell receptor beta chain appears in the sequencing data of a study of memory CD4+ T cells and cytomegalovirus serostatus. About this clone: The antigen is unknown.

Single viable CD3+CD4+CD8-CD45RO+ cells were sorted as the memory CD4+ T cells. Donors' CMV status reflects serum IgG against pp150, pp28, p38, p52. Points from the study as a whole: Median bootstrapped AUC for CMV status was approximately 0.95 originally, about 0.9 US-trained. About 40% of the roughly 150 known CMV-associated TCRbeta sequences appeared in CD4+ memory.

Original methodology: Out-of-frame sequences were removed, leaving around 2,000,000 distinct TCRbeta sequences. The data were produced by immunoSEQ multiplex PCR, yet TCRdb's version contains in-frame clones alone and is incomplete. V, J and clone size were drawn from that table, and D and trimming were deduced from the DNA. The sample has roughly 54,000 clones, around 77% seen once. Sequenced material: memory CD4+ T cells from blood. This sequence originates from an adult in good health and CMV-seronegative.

The chain's CDR3 is CASSPTGGGLNEKLFF. CDR3 in DNA: TGTGCCAGCAGCCCGACAGGGGGCGGATTGAATGAAAAACTGTTTTTT. V and J are TRBV7-2 and TRBJ1-4; 10 nucleotides match TRBD1. The CDR3 contains 16 residues. Losses at the gene ends were 5 bases for V and 5 bases for J; bases not matched to a gene: 8. Germline CDR1 is SGHTA and CDR2 is FQGNSA.